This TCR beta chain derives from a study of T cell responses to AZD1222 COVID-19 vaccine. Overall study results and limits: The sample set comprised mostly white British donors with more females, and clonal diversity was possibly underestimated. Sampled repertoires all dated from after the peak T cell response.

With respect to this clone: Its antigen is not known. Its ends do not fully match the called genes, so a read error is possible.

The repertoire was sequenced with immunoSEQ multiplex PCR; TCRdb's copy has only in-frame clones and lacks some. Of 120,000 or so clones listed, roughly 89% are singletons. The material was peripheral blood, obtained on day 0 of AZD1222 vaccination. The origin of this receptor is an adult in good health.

CDR3 residues: CASSRDTQYF. Written as DNA, the CDR3 is TGTGCCAGCAGCAGAGATACGCAGTATTTT. The chain combines TRBV7-2 with TRBJ2-3, with no clear D. CDR3 length equals 10 residues. Per germline, CDR1 SGHTA and CDR2 FQGNSA.